The sequence of this T cell receptor beta chain was determined in a study of STAT5B mutations in CD4+ large granular lymphocyte leukemia. Profiling relied on immunoSEQ multiplex PCR, and the TCRdb table lists in-frame clones only, not all of them. The table has about 10,000 clones, about four fifths seen once. This CDR3 region has 13 residues. With V trimmed by 6 bases and J by 2 bases, 4 bases remained unmatched. CDR1 SNHLY and CDR2 FYNNEI come from the germline V gene. Comment on this clone: As yet, its antigen is unknown.

Depending on availability, patient cells were bead-separated fractions or unselected PBMC. Study-wide results and limits: About 24% of private leukemic clonotypes occurred rarely in other patients' non-leukemic repertoires. Data were not HLA-matched across samples. CD4-sorted patient repertoires seemed more clonal than healthy CD4+ repertoires.

The sample was PBMCs. The clonotype was recovered from a man aged 55 to 70 with CD4+ T-cell large granular lymphocyte leukemia. The V call is TRBV2, the J call TRBJ2-7, with TRBD1 matching 7 bases. Here the CDR3 reads CASRGTATYEQYF. CDR3 nucleotides: TGTGCCAGCAGGGGGACAGCGACCTACGAGCAGTACTTC.